These T cell receptor beta chains were read from a single sample in a study of shared clonotypes between healthy human individuals. Method: immunoSEQ multiplex PCR; TCRdb's copy keeps in-frame clones and lacks some. The repertoire consists of hundreds of thousands of clones, with just over 95% occurring once and the leading ten covering less than 0.25%. The sequenced sample consisted of naive CD8+ T cells sorted from blood. The receptors originated from a man aged 25 to 40 in good health. Both conserved end residues are part of each CDR3. The D gene is left open where the match is weak. Clone sizes are given selectively: once, few, many, or a class where the clone is expanded.

v_call: TRBV6-6
d_call: TRBD2
cdr3_length: 14
clone_size: once
j_call: TRBJ2-7
cdr3_aa: CASSNSGGWHEQYF
cdr3_nt: TGTGCCAGCAGTAACTCGGGGGGGTGGCACGAGCAGTACTTC

v_call: TRBV5-5
d_call: NA
cdr3_length: 14
clone_size: NA
j_call: TRBJ2-7
cdr3_aa: CASSRSASSYEQYF
cdr3_nt: TGTGCCAGCAGCCGGAGCGCGAGCTCCTACGAGCAGTACTTC

v_call: TRBV9
d_call: NA
cdr3_length: 13
clone_size: NA
j_call: TRBJ1-1
cdr3_aa: CASSGWGETEAFF
cdr3_nt: TGTGCCAGCAGTGGATGGGGGGAAACTGAAGCTTTCTTT

v_call: TRBV28
d_call: NA
cdr3_length: 14
clone_size: few
j_call: TRBJ2-7
cdr3_aa: CASSSPGGSYEQYF
cdr3_nt: TGTGCCAGCAGTTCCCCGGGCGGTTCTTACGAGCAGTACTTC

v_call: TRBV18
d_call: NA
cdr3_length: 14
clone_size: NA
j_call: TRBJ1-5
cdr3_aa: CASSPLGFLGPQHF
cdr3_nt: TGTGCCAGCTCACCACTGGGCTTCCTAGGGCCCCAGCATTTT

v_call: TRBV30
d_call: TRBD2
cdr3_length: 21
clone_size: NA
j_call: TRBJ2-1
cdr3_aa: CAWSDTPSGTSGIILGNEQFF
cdr3_nt: TGTGCCTGGAGTGATACCCCATCCGGGACTAGCGGGATTATTTTGGGGAATGAGCAGTTCTTC

v_call: TRBV11-2
d_call: TRBD1
cdr3_length: 14
clone_size: NA
j_call: TRBJ2-7
cdr3_aa: CASSLGTGLHEQYF
cdr3_nt: TGTGCCAGCAGCTTAGGGACAGGCCTCCACGAGCAGTACTTC

v_call: TRBV10-3
d_call: TRBD2
cdr3_length: 19
clone_size: once
j_call: TRBJ2-5
cdr3_aa: CAISESTLAGGGNVGTQYF
cdr3_nt: TGTGCCATCAGTGAGTCGACACTAGCGGGAGGAGGGAATGTCGGGACCCAGTACTTC

v_call: TRBV27
d_call: NA
cdr3_length: 17
clone_size: NA
j_call: TRBJ2-3
cdr3_aa: CASSWNRGVEATDTQYF
cdr3_nt: TGTGCCAGCAGTTGGAATAGGGGGGTTGAGGCCACAGATACGCAGTATTTT

v_call: TRBV5-8
d_call: TRBD1
cdr3_length: 15
clone_size: NA
j_call: TRBJ2-5
cdr3_aa: CASSLVAGGQQTQYF
cdr3_nt: TGTGCCAGCAGCTTGGTGGCAGGGGGTCAGCAGACCCAGTACTTC

v_call: TRBV7-6
d_call: TRBD2
cdr3_length: 15
clone_size: NA
j_call: TRBJ2-5
cdr3_aa: CASQTSGRGKETQYF
cdr3_nt: TGTGCCAGTCAAACTAGCGGGAGGGGGAAAGAGACCCAGTACTTC

v_call: TRBV11-3
d_call: TRBD2
cdr3_length: 15
clone_size: NA
j_call: TRBJ2-2
cdr3_aa: CASSPGGGNTGELFF
cdr3_nt: TGTGCCAGCAGCCCCGGGGGGGGAAACACCGGGGAGCTGTTTTTT

v_call: TRBV19
d_call: TRBD2
cdr3_length: 14
clone_size: NA
j_call: TRBJ2-7
cdr3_aa: CASSRLADTYEQYF
cdr3_nt: TGTGCCAGTAGCCGACTAGCGGATACCTACGAGCAGTACTTC

v_call: TRBV7-9
d_call: NA
cdr3_length: 15
clone_size: NA
j_call: TRBJ2-3
cdr3_aa: CASSIRDSSTDTQYF
cdr3_nt: TGTGCCAGCAGCATACGGGACTCTAGCACAGATACGCAGTATTTT

v_call: TRBV9
d_call: NA
cdr3_length: 19
clone_size: once
j_call: TRBJ2-1
cdr3_aa: CASSVEGRGTENSYNEQFF
cdr3_nt: TGTGCCAGCAGCGTAGAGGGAAGGGGAACAGAAAACTCCTACAATGAGCAGTTCTTC

v_call: TRBV29-1
d_call: NA
cdr3_length: 12
clone_size: once
j_call: TRBJ2-2
cdr3_aa: CSVVIYTGELFF
cdr3_nt: TGCAGCGTTGTTATTTACACCGGGGAGCTGTTTTTT

v_call: TRBV7-9
d_call: NA
cdr3_length: 16
clone_size: NA
j_call: TRBJ1-5
cdr3_aa: CASSSEAGEVGQPQHF
cdr3_nt: TGTGCCAGCAGCTCCGAGGCGGGGGAGGTAGGTCAGCCCCAGCATTTT

v_call: TRBV7-9
d_call: NA
cdr3_length: 11
clone_size: NA
j_call: TRBJ2-2
cdr3_aa: CATPDTGELFF
cdr3_nt: TGTGCCACCCCTGACACCGGGGAGCTGTTTTTT

v_call: TRBV29-1
d_call: TRBD1
cdr3_length: 13
clone_size: NA
j_call: TRBJ2-7
cdr3_aa: CSVAGQGAYEQYF
cdr3_nt: TGCAGCGTAGCCGGACAGGGGGCCTACGAGCAGTACTTC

v_call: TRBV19
d_call: TRBD2
cdr3_length: 17
clone_size: NA
j_call: TRBJ2-7
cdr3_aa: CASSIWPSGRGSYEQYF
cdr3_nt: TGTGCCAGTAGTATCTGGCCTAGCGGGAGAGGGTCCTACGAGCAGTACTTC

v_call: TRBV4-3
d_call: NA
cdr3_length: 16
clone_size: NA
j_call: TRBJ1-4
cdr3_aa: CASSQAAGATGEKLFF
cdr3_nt: TGCGCCAGCAGCCAAGCGGCAGGGGCCACGGGTGAAAAACTGTTTTTT